This entry describes one T cell receptor (beta chain). Between the trimmed V and J ends, which lost 4 bases and 7 bases, there was a span of 11 bases. This CDR3 has 11 residues. Germline values: CDR1 GTSNPN, CDR2 SVGIG (reference sequence). This record comes from a study of blood T cell repertoires in COVID-19. Study details: Donors in the United States, Italy and Spain gave samples during acute or convalescent COVID-19. T cells, B-cell-depleted T cells, or PBMCs provided the cDNA or gDNA that served as material.

As handled by the study authors: Estimates of nucleated cell counts were drawn from the amplification of reference gene primers. Only in-frame clones appear in the TCRdb table, and some are missing; sequencing was by immunoSEQ multiplex PCR. V, J and clone size derive from that table, while D and trimming were established from the DNA sequence. This sample has about 240,000 clones, with approximately 85% found just once. The sequence came from a woman aged 55-69 years with active or convalescent COVID-19. The sample comprised peripheral blood. V and J are TRBV30 and TRBJ2-7, with D unclear. CDR3 residues: CAWTQAQEQYF. The CDR3 DNA reads as TGTGCCTGGACCCAAGCACAGGAGCAGTACTTC. The full variable domain, in which reference TRBV30 and TRBJ2-7 provide the parts outside the CDR3, is SQTIHQWPATLVQPVGSPLSLECTVEGTSNPNLYWYRQAAGRGLQLLFYSVGIGQISSEVPQNLSASRPQDRQFILSSKKLLLSDSGFYLCAWTQAQEQYFGPGTRLTVT.